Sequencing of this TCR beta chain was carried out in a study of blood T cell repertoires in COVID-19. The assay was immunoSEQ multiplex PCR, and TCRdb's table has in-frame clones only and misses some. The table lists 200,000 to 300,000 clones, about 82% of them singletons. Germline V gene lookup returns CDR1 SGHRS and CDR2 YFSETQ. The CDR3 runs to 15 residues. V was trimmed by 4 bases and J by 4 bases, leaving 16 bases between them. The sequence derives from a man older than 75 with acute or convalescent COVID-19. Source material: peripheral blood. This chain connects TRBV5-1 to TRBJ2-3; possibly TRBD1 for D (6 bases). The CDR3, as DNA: TGCGCCAGCAGCAGCTCCCCAGGGGTTCCAGATACGCAGTATTTT. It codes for CASSSSPGVPDTQYF.